This T cell receptor (beta chain) appears in the sequencing data of a study of neurological immune-mediated disorders. In TCRdb, the 5' RACE reads were re-called with MiXCR into one record per CDR3 protein. The sample consists of under 35,000 distinct CDR3 sequences, roughly 1.6% of them appearing once. This clonotype showed up many times. CDR1 and CDR2 (germline): KGHDR, SFDVKD. This CDR3 has 13 amino acids. V lost 6 bases to trimming and J lost 0 bases, with 8 bases between them. The sequenced material came from PBMCs. The V gene is TRBV24-1, the J gene TRBJ2-7; D not resolved. The sequence was collected from a woman aged 25-40 years with multiple sclerosis. The chain's CDR3 is CATSMGNSYEQYF. In nucleotides, the CDR3 is TGTGCCACCAGTATGGGCAACTCCTACGAGCAGTACTTC.